These T cell receptor beta chains were read from a single sample in a study of blood T cell repertoires in COVID-19. Method: immunoSEQ multiplex PCR; TCRdb's copy keeps in-frame clones and lacks some. Found here are approximately 390,000 clones, around 89% of them singletons; the top ten hold 6% to 7.5%. The sample comprised peripheral blood. Every receptor here comes from a man between 18 and 29 years old with active or convalescent COVID-19. The CDR3 runs from the conserved cysteine through the conserved F or W. A D gene is named only where the DNA matches it firmly. Size is omitted from some rows. Given values are once, few, many or a class for expanded clones.

D gene	J gene	clone size	V gene	CDR3 DNA	CDR3 protein
TRBD2	TRBJ2-1	.	TRBV27	TGTGCCAGCAGTCCAAGTTTGGGCGGGAGCCTCAGTGAGCAGTTCTTC	CASSPSLGGSLSEQFF
TRBD1	TRBJ2-7	.	TRBV5-5	TGTGCCAGCAGCTTGACCTGGACAGGGGGTTACGAGCAGTACTTC	CASSLTWTGGYEQYF
.	TRBJ1-4	.	TRBV25-1	TGTGCCAGCAGTGAATACCGACAGTTTAATGAAAAACTGTTTTTT	CASSEYRQFNEKLFF
.	TRBJ1-5	.	TRBV19	TGTGCCAGTAGTATACAGACTCGGGGGGCTCAGCCCCAGCATTTT	CASSIQTRGAQPQHF
TRBD1	TRBJ1-1	few	TRBV6-5	TGTGCCAGCAGACCGGACAGGGGGCGAACTGAAGCTTTCTTT	CASRPDRGRTEAFF
.	TRBJ2-3	.	TRBV6-5	TGTGCCAGCAGTTACTCACCTGCGCCAGATACGCAGTATTTT	CASSYSPAPDTQYF
.	TRBJ1-2	.	TRBV4-3	TGCGCCAGCAGCCAAATACAGGGACGCAGCTATGGCTACACCTTC	CASSQIQGRSYGYTF
TRBD1	TRBJ2-5	.	TRBV11-3	TGTGCCAGCAGCAAAGGACAGGGTATGGCCGAGACCCAGTACTTC	CASSKGQGMAETQYF
.	TRBJ2-2	.	TRBV21-1	TGTGCCAGCAGCAAAGTCGGGGGACAGGGAAACGGGGAGCTGTTTTTT	CASSKVGGQGNGELFF
.	TRBJ2-1	.	TRBV3-1/TRBV3-2	TGTGCCAGCAGCCAATTGTGGGAGAGGGATGAGCAGTTCTTC	CASSQLWERDEQFF
TRBD2	TRBJ2-7	.	TRBV2	TGTGCCAGCAGTGAATTGGGGGGGGAAGGCTACGAGCAGTACTTC	CASSELGGEGYEQYF
.	TRBJ2-2	.	TRBV7-9	TGTGCCAGCAGCTTAGGGAGTCTGGTAACCGGGGAGCTGTTTTTT	CASSLGSLVTGELFF
TRBD1	TRBJ2-7	.	TRBV7-9	TGTGCCAGCAGCGCACCGGGACAGGGCTCCTACGAGCAGTACTTC	CASSAPGQGSYEQYF
.	TRBJ2-3	.	TRBV5-1	TGCGCCAGCAGCTCCGGGACACGGCTCTCAGATACGCAGTATTTT	CASSSGTRLSDTQYF
.	TRBJ1-3	.	TRBV28	TGTGCCAGCTTTTATGGGCGATCTGGAAACACCATATATTTT	CASFYGRSGNTIYF
TRBD2	TRBJ2-7	.	TRBV27	TGTGCCAGCCACAAGGTTGGCGGGAGCTCCTACGAGCAGTACTTC	CASHKVGGSSYEQYF
TRBD1	TRBJ2-2	.	TRBV2	TGTGCCAGCAGTCCCCTCTGGGGACAGGGGAGGACCGGGGAGCTGTTTTTT	CASSPLWGQGRTGELFF
TRBD2	TRBJ2-3	.	TRBV7-8	TGTGCCAGCAGCTTTTTTTCATGGACTAGCGGAGACACAGATACGCAGTATTTT	CASSFFSWTSGDTDTQYF
TRBD1	TRBJ2-1	.	TRBV7-9	TGTGCCAGCAGCTCAGGTACGACAGGGGGCGCCCTGGATGAGCAGTTCTTC	CASSSGTTGGALDEQFF
.	TRBJ1-1	.	TRBV29-1	TGCAGCGTACGAACCCGACAGTCGAACACTGAAGCTTTCTTT	CSVRTRQSNTEAFF
.	TRBJ1-2	.	TRBV5-8	TGTGCCAGCAGCTTACCCCGGGAGCTTTATGGCTACACCTTC	CASSLPRELYGYTF
.	TRBJ2-1	once	TRBV5-6	TGTGCCAGCAGCTTGGGATCTTATGGTTCGTCCGTAGATGAGCAGTTCTTC	CASSLGSYGSSVDEQFF
.	TRBJ1-6	once	TRBV5-1	TGCGCCAGCAGCTTGGCTCCGCAGGGAAATAATTCACCCCTCCACTTT	CASSLAPQGNNSPLHF
TRBD1	TRBJ1-5	.	TRBV28	TGTGCCAGCAGTTCGACAGGGGTTGCCTCGGCCCAGCATTTT	CASSSTGVASAQHF
.	TRBJ1-2	.	TRBV28	TGTGCCAGCAGCCCAACTAAATATGGCTACACCTTC	CASSPTKYGYTF
.	TRBJ1-5	few	TRBV27	TGTGCCAGCAGTTTATCACGGAATCAGCCCCAGCATTTT	CASSLSRNQPQHF
TRBD1	TRBJ2-2	.	TRBV25-1	TGTGCCAGCAGTGAGCCAACAGGGGACACCGGGGAGCTGTTTTTT	CASSEPTGDTGELFF
TRBD1	TRBJ2-7	.	TRBV28	TGTGCCAGCAGGGGGACAGGGGATGAGCAGTACTTC	CASRGTGDEQYF
.	TRBJ2-7	.	TRBV27	TGTGCCAGCAGTTTATTTGTCCGGGGGTACGAGCAGTACTTC	CASSLFVRGYEQYF
TRBD1	TRBJ2-5	.	TRBV9	TGTGCCAGCAGCGTTGACGGACAGGGGAACCAAGAGACCCAGTACTTC	CASSVDGQGNQETQYF
TRBD1	TRBJ2-3	.	TRBV4-2	TGTGCCAGCAGCCACCACAGGGGACAGAGAACCACAGATACGCAGTATTTT	CASSHHRGQRTTDTQYF
TRBD1	TRBJ1-2	.	TRBV19	TGTGCCAGTAGTACCCTTCGGACAGGGATGGATGGCTACACCTTC	CASSTLRTGMDGYTF
TRBD2	TRBJ2-3	.	TRBV7-8	TGTGCCAGCAGCTTAGACCCCACTAGCGGGAGGGCCCAAGATACGCAGTATTTT	CASSLDPTSGRAQDTQYF
TRBD2	TRBJ2-1	once	TRBV9	TGTGCCAGCAGCGTCGCGGGACTAGCGGGAGCTAGAAATGAGCAGTTCTTC	CASSVAGLAGARNEQFF
TRBD2	TRBJ2-1	once	TRBV28	TGTGCCAGCAGTTCACGACTAGCGGGTCCCCTTTGGGGGCAGTTCTTC	CASSSRLAGPLWGQFF
.	TRBJ2-3	once	TRBV11-3	TGTGCCAGCAGCTTAGGAGTCGATAGCGGTAGCACAGATACGCAGTATTTT	CASSLGVDSGSTDTQYF
TRBD1	TRBJ2-2	.	TRBV19	TGTGCCAGTAGTATCGGACAGGGGAAGCTAGGCGGGGAGCTGTTTTTT	CASSIGQGKLGGELFF
.	TRBJ2-5	.	TRBV11-3	TGTGCCAGCAGCACCCGAACAGGGACCCAAGAGACCCAGTACTTC	CASSTRTGTQETQYF
.	TRBJ1-1	once	TRBV28	TGTGCCAGCAGTGTTACAGGGTTGGGCACTGAAGCTTTCTTT	CASSVTGLGTEAFF
TRBD1	TRBJ1-2	.	TRBV7-2	TGTGCCAGCAGCTCGACAGGGGGCTGGGAATTAAATGGCTACACCTTC	CASSSTGGWELNGYTF
TRBD2	TRBJ2-7	.	TRBV27	TGTGCCAGCGGTACTAGCGCCGCAGCTTACGAGCAGTACTTC	CASGTSAAAYEQYF
.	TRBJ2-5	.	TRBV5-5	TGTGCCAGCAGCCCCAGGGCCCAAGAGACCCAGTACTTC	CASSPRAQETQYF
TRBD2	TRBJ2-5	.	TRBV27	TGTGCCAGCAGTTTACTAGGCGGGAGGCCCGAGACCCAGTACTTC	CASSLLGGRPETQYF
.	TRBJ2-1	.	TRBV19	TGTGCCAGTAGGAGGCGGGGGCAGTGGGATGAGCAGTTCTTC	CASRRRGQWDEQFF
.	TRBJ1-6	.	TRBV19	TGTGCCAGTAGTCTCGGGTCAGGGGCCTATAATTCACCCCTCCACTTT	CASSLGSGAYNSPLHF
.	TRBJ1-1	.	TRBV28	TGTGCCAGCAGTTTAGGGCAGGAAAGGGCTTTCTTT	CASSLGQERAFF
.	TRBJ2-7	.	TRBV4-2	TGTGCCAGCAGCCAAGTCCCTGCGGGACGTGGGAACGAGCAGTACTTC	CASSQVPAGRGNEQYF
TRBD2	TRBJ2-7	.	TRBV9	TGTGCCAGCAGCGCTGCTAGCGGCCCAACCTACGAGCAGTACTTC	CASSAASGPTYEQYF
.	TRBJ1-1	.	TRBV21-1	TGTGCCAGCAGCCCCGTGGGGGGGGTGAACACTGAAGCTTTCTTT	CASSPVGGVNTEAFF
.	TRBJ2-3	.	TRBV7-2	TGTGCCAGCAGCTTGGAGCGGGTAGATACGCAGTATTTT	CASSLERVDTQYF
TRBD1	TRBJ2-7	.	TRBV4-3	TGCGCCAGCAGCCCGGAACCGGGACAGAGCTCCTACGAGCAGTACTTC	CASSPEPGQSSYEQYF
TRBD1	TRBJ2-3	once	TRBV12-5	TGTGCTAGTGGCCAGGGACAGGCTACAGATACGCAGTATTTT	CASGQGQATDTQYF
.	TRBJ2-5	.	TRBV18	TGTGCCAGCTCACCCCGTCCGGGTGGGGAGACCCAGTACTTC	CASSPRPGGETQYF
.	TRBJ1-1	.	TRBV5-1	TGCGCCAGCAGCGTCTCTTCCTGGAGTGTGAACACTGAAGCTTTCTTT	CASSVSSWSVNTEAFF
.	TRBJ1-3	.	TRBV4-1	TGCGCCAGCAGCCAAGGGCTTCCCTCTGGAAACACCATATATTTT	CASSQGLPSGNTIYF